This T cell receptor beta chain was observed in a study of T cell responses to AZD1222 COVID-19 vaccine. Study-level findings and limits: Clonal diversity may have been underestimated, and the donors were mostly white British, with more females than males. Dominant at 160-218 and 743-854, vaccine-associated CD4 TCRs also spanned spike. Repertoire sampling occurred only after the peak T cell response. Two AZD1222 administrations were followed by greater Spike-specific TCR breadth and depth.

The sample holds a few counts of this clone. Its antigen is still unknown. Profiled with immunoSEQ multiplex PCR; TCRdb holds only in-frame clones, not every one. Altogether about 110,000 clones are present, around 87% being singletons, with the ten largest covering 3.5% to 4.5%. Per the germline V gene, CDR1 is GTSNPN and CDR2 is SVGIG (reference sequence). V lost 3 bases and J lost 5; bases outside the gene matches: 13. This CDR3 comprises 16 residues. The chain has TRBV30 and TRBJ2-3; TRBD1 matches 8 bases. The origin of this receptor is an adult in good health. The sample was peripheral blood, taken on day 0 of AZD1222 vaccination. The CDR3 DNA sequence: TGTGCCTGGAGGGCCGACAGGGGCTACCCCGAAGATACGCAGTATTTT. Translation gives CAWRADRGYPEDTQYF.